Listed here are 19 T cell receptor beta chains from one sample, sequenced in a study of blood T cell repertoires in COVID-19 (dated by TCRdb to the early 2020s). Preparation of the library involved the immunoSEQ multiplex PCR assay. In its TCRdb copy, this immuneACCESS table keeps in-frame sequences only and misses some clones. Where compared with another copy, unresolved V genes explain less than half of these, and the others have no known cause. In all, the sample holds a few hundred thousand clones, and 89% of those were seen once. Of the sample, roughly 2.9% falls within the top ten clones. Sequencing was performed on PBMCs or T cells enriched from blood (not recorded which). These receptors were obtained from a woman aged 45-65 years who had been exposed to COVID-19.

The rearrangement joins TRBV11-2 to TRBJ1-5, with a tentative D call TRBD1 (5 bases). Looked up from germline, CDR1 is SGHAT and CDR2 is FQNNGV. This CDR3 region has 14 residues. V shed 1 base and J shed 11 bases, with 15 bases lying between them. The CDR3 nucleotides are TGTGCCAGCAGCTTAGGGCCAGGATTCAGGGCCCAGCATTTT. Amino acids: CASSLGPGFRAQHF. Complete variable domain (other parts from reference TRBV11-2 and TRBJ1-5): EAGVAQSPRYKIIEKRQSVAFWCNPISGHATLYWYQQILGQGPKLLIQFQNNGVVDDSQLPKDRFSAERLKGVDSTLKIQPAKLEDSAVYLCASSLGPGFRAQHFGDGTRLSIL.

Here the CDR3 DNA reads TGTGCCAGCTCAACGCAGGGATACACCGGGGAGCTGTTTTTT. It is translated as CASSTQGYTGELFF. The V call is TRBV18, the J call TRBJ2-2, with a weak D call TRBD1 (5 bases). Per the germline V gene, CDR1 is KGHSH and CDR2 is LQKENI. This CDR3 region has 14 residues. Trimming stripped 5 bases from V and 3 bases from J, with 10 bases between.

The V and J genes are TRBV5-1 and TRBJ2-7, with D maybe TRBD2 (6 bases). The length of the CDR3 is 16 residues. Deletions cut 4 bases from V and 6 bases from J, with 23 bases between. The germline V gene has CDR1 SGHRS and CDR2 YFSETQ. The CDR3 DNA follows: TGCGCCAGCAGCCTGAGAGCGACTAGTTGGTCGGGCGAGCAGTACTTC. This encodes CASSLRATSWSGEQYF.

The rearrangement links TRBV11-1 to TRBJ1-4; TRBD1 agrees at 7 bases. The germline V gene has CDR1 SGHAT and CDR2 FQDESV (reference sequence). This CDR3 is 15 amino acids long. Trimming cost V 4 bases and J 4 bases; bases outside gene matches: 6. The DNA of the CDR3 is TGTGCCAGCAGCTCCCGGGACAGAATTAATGAAAAACTGTTTTTT. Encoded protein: CASSSRDRINEKLFF.

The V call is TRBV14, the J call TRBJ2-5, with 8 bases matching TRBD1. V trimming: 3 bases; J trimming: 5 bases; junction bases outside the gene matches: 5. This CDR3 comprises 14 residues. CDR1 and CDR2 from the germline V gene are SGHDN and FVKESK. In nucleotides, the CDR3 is TGTGCCAGCAGCCACCAGGACAGGGTGGAGACCCAGTACTTC. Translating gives CASSHQDRVETQYF.

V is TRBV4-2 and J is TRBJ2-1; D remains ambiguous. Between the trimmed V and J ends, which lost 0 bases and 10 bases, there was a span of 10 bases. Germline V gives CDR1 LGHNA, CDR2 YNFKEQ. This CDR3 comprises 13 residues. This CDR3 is CASSQDPTREQFF. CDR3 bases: TGTGCCAGCAGCCAAGATCCAACCCGGGAGCAGTTCTTC.

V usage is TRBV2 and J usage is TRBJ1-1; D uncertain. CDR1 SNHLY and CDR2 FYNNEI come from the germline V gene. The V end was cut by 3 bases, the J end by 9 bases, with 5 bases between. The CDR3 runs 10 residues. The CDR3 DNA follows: TGTGCCAGCAGTGATTTTAAAGCTTTCTTT. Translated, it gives CASSDFKAFF.

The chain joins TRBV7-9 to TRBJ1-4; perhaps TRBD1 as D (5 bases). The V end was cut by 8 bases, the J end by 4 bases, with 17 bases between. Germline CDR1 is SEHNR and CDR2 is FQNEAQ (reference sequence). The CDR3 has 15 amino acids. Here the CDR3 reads CASARDSVINEKLFF. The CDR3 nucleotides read TGTGCCAGCGCCCGGGACTCCGTAATTAATGAAAAACTGTTTTTT.

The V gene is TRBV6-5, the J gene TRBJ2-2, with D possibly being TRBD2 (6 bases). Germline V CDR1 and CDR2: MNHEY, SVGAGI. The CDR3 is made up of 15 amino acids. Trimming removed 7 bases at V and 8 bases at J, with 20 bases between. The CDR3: CASTGPGSRGGELFF. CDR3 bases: TGTGCCAGCACGGGCCCCGGGAGCCGAGGAGGGGAGCTGTTTTTT.

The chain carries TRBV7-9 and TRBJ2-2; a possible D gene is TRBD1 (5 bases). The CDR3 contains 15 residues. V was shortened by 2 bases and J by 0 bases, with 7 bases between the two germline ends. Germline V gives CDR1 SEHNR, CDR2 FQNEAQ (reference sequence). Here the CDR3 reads CASSLRGANTGELFF. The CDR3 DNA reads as TGTGCCAGCAGCTTAAGGGGCGCGAACACCGGGGAGCTGTTTTTT.

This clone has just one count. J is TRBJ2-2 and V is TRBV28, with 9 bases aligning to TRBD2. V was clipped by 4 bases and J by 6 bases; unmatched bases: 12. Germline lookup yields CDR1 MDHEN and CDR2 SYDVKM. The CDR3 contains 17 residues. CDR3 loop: CASSSYLAGEKPGELFF. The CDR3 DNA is TGTGCCAGCAGTTCGTACTTAGCGGGGGAAAAGCCCGGGGAGCTGTTTTTT. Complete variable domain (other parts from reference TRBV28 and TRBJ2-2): DVKVTQSSRYLVKRTGEKVFLECVQDMDHENMFWYRQDPGLGLRLIYFSYDVKMKEKGDIPEGYSVSREKKERFSLILESASTNQTSMYLCASSSYLAGEKPGELFFGEGSRLTVL.

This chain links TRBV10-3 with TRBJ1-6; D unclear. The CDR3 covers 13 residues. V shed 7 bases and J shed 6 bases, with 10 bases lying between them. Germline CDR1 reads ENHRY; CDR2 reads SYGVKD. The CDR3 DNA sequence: TGTGCCATCAACGAGGCGATTAATTCACCCCTCCACTTT. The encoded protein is CAINEAINSPLHF.

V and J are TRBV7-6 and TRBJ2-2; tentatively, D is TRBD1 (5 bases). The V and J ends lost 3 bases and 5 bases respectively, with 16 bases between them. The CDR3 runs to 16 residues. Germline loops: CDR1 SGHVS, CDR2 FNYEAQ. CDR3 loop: CASSFQGQGETGELFF. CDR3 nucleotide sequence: TGTGCCAGCAGCTTTCAAGGCCAGGGCGAGACCGGGGAGCTGTTTTTT.

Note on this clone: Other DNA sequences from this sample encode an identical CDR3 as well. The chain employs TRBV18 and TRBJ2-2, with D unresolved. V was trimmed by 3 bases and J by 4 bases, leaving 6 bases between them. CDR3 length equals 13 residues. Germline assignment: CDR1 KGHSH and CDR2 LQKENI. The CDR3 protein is CASSPPGTGELFF. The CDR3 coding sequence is TGTGCCAGCTCACCCCCCGGCACCGGGGAGCTGTTTTTT.

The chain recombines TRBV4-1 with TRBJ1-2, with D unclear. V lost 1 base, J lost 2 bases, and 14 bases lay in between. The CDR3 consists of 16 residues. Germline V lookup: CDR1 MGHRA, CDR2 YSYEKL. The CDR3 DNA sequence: TGCGCCAGCAGCCAAGCCGAAGGAGTTTTCAACTATGGCTACACCTTC. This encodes CASSQAEGVFNYGYTF.

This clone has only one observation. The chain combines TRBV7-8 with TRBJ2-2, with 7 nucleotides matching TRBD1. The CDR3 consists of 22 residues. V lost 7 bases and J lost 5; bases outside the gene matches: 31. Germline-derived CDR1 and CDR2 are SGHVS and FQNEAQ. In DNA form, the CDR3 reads TGTGCCAGCAAAGACAGGGATAGGTCTAGGCTAGGTGGGTTTGGAGGAACCGGGGAGCTGTTTTTT. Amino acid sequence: CASKDRDRSRLGGFGGTGELFF.

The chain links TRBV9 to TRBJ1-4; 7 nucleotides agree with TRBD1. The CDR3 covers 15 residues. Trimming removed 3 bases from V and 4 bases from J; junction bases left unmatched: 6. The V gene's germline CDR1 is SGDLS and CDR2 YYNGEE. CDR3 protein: CASSDGTDYNEKLFF. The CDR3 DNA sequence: TGTGCCAGCAGCGACGGGACAGACTATAATGAAAAACTGTTTTTT. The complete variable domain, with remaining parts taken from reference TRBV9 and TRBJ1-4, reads DSGVTQTPKHLITATGQRVTLRCSPRSGDLSVYWYQQSLDQGLQFLIQYYNGEERAKGNILERFSAQQFPDLHSELNLSSLELGDSALYFCASSDGTDYNEKLFFGSGTQLSVL.

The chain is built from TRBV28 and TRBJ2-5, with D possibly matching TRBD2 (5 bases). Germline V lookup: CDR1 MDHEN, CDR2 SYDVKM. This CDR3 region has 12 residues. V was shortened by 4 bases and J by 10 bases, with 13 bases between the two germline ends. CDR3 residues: CASSSLLEVQYF. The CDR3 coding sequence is TGTGCCAGCAGTTCCCTCCTGGAGGTCCAGTACTTC.

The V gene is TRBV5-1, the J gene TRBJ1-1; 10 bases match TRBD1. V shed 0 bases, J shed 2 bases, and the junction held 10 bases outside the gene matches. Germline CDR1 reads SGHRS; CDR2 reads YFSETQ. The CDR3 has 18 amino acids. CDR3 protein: CASSLAPDRGGRNTEAFF. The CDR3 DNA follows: TGCGCCAGCAGCTTGGCCCCGGACAGGGGGGGCCGAAACACTGAAGCTTTCTTT.